The 11 T cell receptor beta chains below come from one sample, sequenced in a study of molecular identifiers for immune sequencing clone quantification. From the PCR reads, TCRdb called clonotypes with MiXCR, one entry per CDR3 protein. There are about half a million distinct CDR3 sequences in the sample; under 30% occur only once, and 0.7% to 0.9% lies in the top ten. The source material was naive CD8+ T cells from blood, with Jurkat cell RNA spiked in. The sample's subset: FACS-sorted CD8+CD4-CCR7+CD45RA+ naive T cells. Receptor source: a human donor in good health. Some libraries in this study had Jurkat cell RNA spiked in.

Note on this clonotype: This CDR3 fails to terminate in the conserved phenylalanine or tryptophan, so it likely reflects a read error. The V call is TRBV27, the J call TRBJ2-7, with a possible D match to TRBD2 (5 bases). The CDR3 extends over 14 amino acids. V was shortened by 2 bases and J by 6 bases, with 14 bases between the two germline ends. Germline V gene sequence: CDR1 MNHEY, CDR2 SMNVEV (reference sequence). The DNA of the CDR3 is TGTGCCAGCAGTTTAACTGGCCCGGGGTCCGAGCAGTACCTC. Protein sequence: CASSLTGPGSEQYL.

A few counts support this clonotype. V usage is TRBV19 and J usage is TRBJ1-5; the D is unclear. This CDR3 spans 14 amino acids. CDR1 is LNHDA and CDR2 is SQIVND in the germline V gene (reference sequence). V lost 3 bases and J lost 3, with 9 bases in between. DNA of the CDR3: TGTGCCAGTAGTATCTGGGCCATCAATCAGCCCCAGCATTTT. This gives the protein CASSIWAINQPQHF.

This clonotype was recorded once. The chain employs TRBV4-3 and TRBJ2-1; TRBD2 matches at 9 bases. There are 16 residues in the CDR3. Germline CDR1 and CDR2: LGHNA and YSLEER. V lost 0 bases and J lost 8; bases outside the gene matches: 8. CDR3 sequence: CASSQDSGLAGHEQFF. The DNA of the CDR3 is TGCGCCAGCAGCCAAGATTCCGGGCTAGCGGGGCATGAGCAGTTCTTC.

Ten or more counts support this clonotype. The rearrangement uses TRBV27 and TRBJ1-5; no definite D call. V lost 3 bases to trimming and J lost 5 bases, with 8 bases between them. This CDR3 contains 13 residues. The germline V gene has CDR1 MNHEY and CDR2 SMNVEV (reference sequence). In nucleotides, the CDR3 is TGTGCCAGCAGTTTTGGACGAGATCAGCCCCAGCATTTT. As protein: CASSFGRDQPQHF.

This clonotype has just a few counts. This chain uses TRBV11-2 with TRBJ1-5, with D maybe TRBD1 (5 bases). This CDR3 is built from 15 residues. V lost 2 bases and J 4 bases, leaving 12 bases between the germline ends. CDR1 and CDR2 from the germline V gene are SGHAT and FQNNGV. CDR3 DNA sequence: TGTGCCAGCAGCTTACGAGGGACGGTGAATCAGCCCCAGCATTTT. Its translation is CASSLRGTVNQPQHF.

This clonotype was counted ten times or more. The chain is built from TRBV6-2 or TRBV6-3 and TRBJ2-3, with unresolved D. V lost 2 bases and J 3 bases, leaving 12 bases between the germline ends. Looked up from germline, CDR1 is MNHEY and CDR2 is SVGEGT. The CDR3 contains 15 residues. The CDR3 sequence: CASSYRYGETDTQYF. The CDR3 DNA is TGTGCCAGCAGTTACCGCTACGGAGAAACAGATACGCAGTATTTT.

This clonotype was recorded a few times. Sequence at one end of the junction differs from germline and may be a read error. This chain uses TRBV7-6 with TRBJ1-1; D is possibly TRBD1 (5 bases). The CDR3 contains 13 residues. CDR1 is SGHVS, CDR2 FNYEAQ, per germline. Here the CDR3 reads CASSLSGNTEASF. The DNA of the CDR3 is TGTGCCAGCAGCTTATCAGGGAACACTGAAGCTTCCTTT.

This clonotype was found many times. The chain is built from TRBV12-3 or TRBV12-4 and TRBJ2-2; D remains unclear. There are 11 residues in the CDR3. V dropped 5 bases and J dropped 8 bases, with 6 bases sitting between them. CDR3 sequence reads: CASSPLGELFF. DNA of the CDR3: TGTGCCAGCAGTCCGTTGGGGGAGCTGTTTTTT.

The sample holds a few counts of this clonotype. The CDR3: CASKVGVSNTEAFF. CDR3 bases: TGTGCCAGTAAGGTGGGGGTATCTAACACTGAAGCTTTCTTT. The chain uses TRBV19 and TRBJ1-1, with a weak D call TRBD1 (5 bases). CDR3 length equals 14 residues. Trimming removed 7 bases from V and 2 bases from J, with 14 bases in between. Germline CDR1 is LNHDA and CDR2 is SQIVND (reference sequence).

This clonotype came up once. A read error may be the cause here, since a much bigger clone is one base away. The chain employs TRBV4-3 and TRBJ2-7, with TRBD2 matching 9 bases. J gave up 6 bases and V 1 base, and 7 bases lay outside the gene matches. CDR1 and CDR2 (germline): LGHNA, YSLEER. The CDR3 is 15 amino acids. CDR3 loop: CASSQGRTSACEQYF. Written as DNA, the CDR3 is TGCGCCAGCAGCCAAGGGAGGACTAGCGCCTGCGAGCAGTACTTC.

As regards this clonotype: The junction and the germline gene differ at one end; a read error may be behind it. V gene TRBV28 combines with J gene TRBJ2-2, with D perhaps TRBD2 (5 bases). CDR3 length equals 14 residues. Germline V CDR1 and CDR2: MDHEN, SYDVKM. DNA of the CDR3: TGTGCCAGCAGTCTTAGGGCTCCTACCGGGGAGCTGGTTTTT. The encoded protein is CASSLRAPTGELVF.